Presented here are 24 T cell receptor beta chains from one specimen sequenced in a study of cytomegalovirus exposure and HLA in healthy donors. It was with 60 Vbeta and 13 Jbeta primers that the PCR ran. The table came from immunoSEQ multiplex PCR; TCRdb's copy has only in-frame clones and leaves some out. This sample has 60,000 to 75,000 clones, with 65% to 90% found just once. Sequencing input: PBMCs. These TCRs come from a female donor in good health and CMV-seronegative.

The chain recombines TRBV28 with TRBJ2-2; a possible D gene is TRBD1 (7 bases). The germline V gene encodes CDR1 MDHEN and CDR2 SYDVKM. V lost 7 bases to trimming and J lost 6 bases, with 15 bases between them. This CDR3 is built from 14 residues. Here the CDR3 DNA reads TGTGCCAGCAAAGCTCAGGGGGGATCCGGGGAGCTGTTTTTT. Its protein product is CASKAQGGSGELFF. Supplemented by reference TRBV28 and TRBJ2-2, the full variable domain reads DVKVTQSSRYLVKRTGEKVFLECVQDMDHENMFWYRQDPGLGLRLIYFSYDVKMKEKGDIPEGYSVSREKKERFSLILESASTNQTSMYLCASKAQGGSGELFFGEGSRLTVL.

This rearrangement joins TRBV29-1 to TRBJ2-7; D is undetermined. Germline CDR1 reads SQVTM; CDR2 reads ANQGSEA. With 4 bases removed from V and 1 base from J, the gap between germline ends came to 8 bases. This CDR3 region has 12 residues. The CDR3 reads CSVVVRSYEQYF. CDR3 coding DNA: TGCAGCGTTGTTGTGCGGTCCTACGAGCAGTACTTC.

The gene calls are TRBV19 and TRBJ2-4; a weak D match, TRBD1 (5 bases). Trimming pared 4 bases from V and 8 bases from J, leaving 9 bases between. Germline V gene lookup returns CDR1 LNHDA and CDR2 SQIVND (reference sequence). CDR3 length: 12 amino acids. The CDR3 coding sequence is TGTGCCAGTAGTACCAGGGCGGACATTCAGTACTTC. It translates to CASSTRADIQYF.

A single count supports this clone. This chain's CDR3 is CASSSLLTAGRLYEQYF. The DNA of the CDR3 is TGTGCCAGCAGTTCCCTACTTACTGCCGGGAGGCTCTACGAGCAGTACTTC. The V call is TRBV27, the J call TRBJ2-7, with 7 bases aligning to TRBD2. V was clipped by 4 bases and J by 3 bases; unmatched bases: 15. From germline, CDR1 is MNHEY and CDR2 SMNVEV (reference sequence). The length of the CDR3 is 17 residues.

This chain uses TRBV5-1 with TRBJ2-7, with D unresolved. The CDR3 is 14 amino acids. V lost 0 bases, J lost 0 bases, and 7 bases lay in between. Germline CDR1 is SGHRS and CDR2 is YFSETQ. Here the CDR3 reads CASSLDSVSYEQYF. As DNA, the CDR3 is TGCGCCAGCAGCTTGGATTCGGTCTCCTACGAGCAGTACTTC.

This chain joins TRBV6-1 and TRBJ1-1, with 9 bases fitting TRBD1. The CDR3 extends over 15 amino acids. The ends lost 6 bases at V and 4 bases at J; junction bases unmatched: 9. Per germline, CDR1 MNHNS and CDR2 SASEGT. The CDR3 nucleotides read TGTGCCAGCAGCTTCATCCCGGACAGGGGCACTGAAGCTTTCTTT. It codes for CASSFIPDRGTEAFF.

This clone was observed a few times. One end of the junction does not line up with germline, which may come from a read error. The chain employs TRBV5-1 and TRBJ2-7; D is possibly TRBD1 (7 bases). The CDR3 sequence is 14 residues long. Germline V gene lookup returns CDR1 SGHRS and CDR2 YFSETQ. This CDR3 reads CASSLQGGGNAQYF. The DNA for the CDR3 is TGTGCCAGCAGCTTGCAAGGGGGCGGGAATGCGCAGTACTTC.

The chain recombines TRBV5-1 with TRBJ2-5; D gene ambiguous. The J call may be mistaken, given a closer DNA end match to TRBJ2-7. This CDR3 has 15 residues. Germline V gene sequence: CDR1 SGHRS, CDR2 YFSETQ. CDR3 DNA sequence: TGCGCCAGCAGCTTGGCTGCTCAGGAACTCTACGAGCAGTACTTC. Translation: CASSLAAQELYEQYF.

A single count supports this clone. The chain joins TRBV27 to TRBJ2-3, with 11 nucleotides matching TRBD1. Looked up from germline, CDR1 is MNHEY and CDR2 is SMNVEV (reference sequence). There are 17 residues in the CDR3. Unmatched junction bases numbered 19, after V lost 7 bases and J lost 10 bases. The CDR3 bases are TGTGCCAGCAACGGACAGGGGGCGCATCTTGGGGGTAATCCGCAGTATTTT. This translates into CASNGQGAHLGGNPQYF.

The rearrangement uses TRBV7-6 and TRBJ2-7, with TRBD2 matching 8 bases. CDR1 is SGHVS, CDR2 FNYEAQ, per germline. V dropped 1 base and J dropped 2; count of bases not matched to a gene: 4. The CDR3 consists of 15 residues. Written as DNA, the CDR3 is TGTGCCAGCAGCTTAGAGGGCGGGGGGACCTACGAGCAGTACTTC. This sequence encodes CASSLEGGGTYEQYF.

J is TRBJ1-1 and V is TRBV5-1; D possibly corresponds to TRBD1 (6 bases). The germline V gene has CDR1 SGHRS and CDR2 YFSETQ. The CDR3 covers 12 residues. The CDR3 sequence is CVGSLEGGEAFF. CDR3 nucleotides: TGCGTCGGCAGCTTGGAAGGGGGTGAAGCTTTCTTT.

V usage is TRBV27 and J usage is TRBJ2-7; 8 bases are a match to TRBD2. The CDR3 consists of 13 residues. Germline V gives CDR1 MNHEY, CDR2 SMNVEV (reference sequence). The J segment lost 3 bases and the V segment lost 6 bases, leaving 4 bases of the junction unmatched. The CDR3 DNA reads TGTGCCAGCAGCCACGGGAGGGTCTACGAGCAGTACTTC. This gives the protein CASSHGRVYEQYF.

The chain uses TRBV2 and TRBJ1-1; D remains ambiguous. CDR1 is SNHLY and CDR2 is FYNNEI in the germline V gene. V lost 4 bases to trimming and J lost 1 base, with 7 bases between them. CDR3 length: 13 amino acids. As DNA, the CDR3 is TGTGCCAGCAGTGTACAGCCGAACACTGAAGCTTTCTTT. As protein: CASSVQPNTEAFF.

The chain recombines TRBV4-1 with TRBJ2-1; possible D gene TRBD1, 6 bases. CDR1 MGHRA and CDR2 YSYEKL come from the germline V gene. The CDR3 runs to 19 residues. With 1 base removed from V and 2 bases from J, the gap between germline ends came to 21 bases. Here the CDR3 DNA reads TGCGCCAGCAGCCAAGCCCCCGTATGGGGGCCTCGGACCTACAATGAGCAGTTCTTC. Encoded protein: CASSQAPVWGPRTYNEQFF.

The V call is TRBV27, the J call TRBJ2-1, with unresolved D. Trimming shortened V by 1 base and J by 6 bases, and 16 bases separated the two germline ends. This CDR3 is built from 16 residues. Germline CDR1 reads MNHEY; CDR2 reads SMNVEV (reference sequence). CDR3 sequence reads: CASSLLWSQRSNEQFF. The CDR3 DNA reads as TGTGCCAGCAGTTTATTGTGGTCTCAAAGGAGCAATGAGCAGTTCTTC.

The chain joins TRBV19 to TRBJ2-3; 10 bases are a match to TRBD2. Germline V gives CDR1 LNHDA, CDR2 SQIVND (reference sequence). V shed 5 bases, J shed 0 bases, and the junction held 5 bases outside the gene matches. This CDR3 region has 16 residues. The CDR3 DNA reads as TGTGCCAGTAGTCCCCTAGCGGGAGTCAGCACAGATACGCAGTATTTT. This translates into CASSPLAGVSTDTQYF.

The chain links TRBV6-1 to TRBJ2-7, with 7 positions matching TRBD2. The V and J ends lost 3 bases and 5 bases, in that order; junction bases with no gene match: 7. CDR1 and CDR2 from the germline V gene are MNHNS and SASEGT. This CDR3 region has 14 residues. The CDR3 DNA sequence: TGTGCCAGCAGTGAGGGGGGGGTTCTCGACGAGCAGTACTTC. Its translation is CASSEGGVLDEQYF.

The V call is TRBV19, the J call TRBJ2-7, with 9 positions matching TRBD2. From germline, CDR1 is LNHDA and CDR2 SQIVND (reference sequence). The CDR3 spans 14 residues. Trimming cost V 9 bases and J 0 bases; bases outside gene matches: 6. CDR3 in amino acids: CASSLAGTSYEQYF. DNA for the CDR3: TGTGCCAGCTCCCTAGCGGGGACCTCCTACGAGCAGTACTTC. The full variable domain, completed using reference TRBV19 and TRBJ2-7, is DGGITQSPKYLFRKEGQNVTLSCEQNLNHDAMYWYRQDPGQGLRLIYYSQIVNDFQKGDIAEGYSVSREKKESFPLTVTSAQKNPTAFYLCASSLAGTSYEQYFGPGTRLTVT.

The genes are TRBV27 and TRBJ2-3; D may be TRBD1 (5 bases). Germline CDR1 MNHEY, CDR2 SMNVEV (reference sequence). This CDR3 contains 14 residues. V was trimmed by 0 bases and J by 9 bases, leaving 13 bases between them. CDR3 amino acids: CASSLSSTAGTQYF. The CDR3 DNA reads as TGTGCCAGCAGTTTATCGTCGACGGCAGGGACGCAGTATTTT.

V and J are TRBV5-8 and TRBJ2-1, with D maybe TRBD1 (5 bases). This CDR3 region has 12 residues. CDR1 and CDR2 (germline): SGHTS, YDEGEE. V was trimmed by 2 bases and J by 5 bases, leaving 5 bases between them. The CDR3 is CASSLGDNEQFF. CDR3 DNA: TGTGCCAGCAGCTTAGGGGACAATGAGCAGTTCTTC.

The rearrangement links TRBV6-6 to TRBJ1-5; D gene ambiguous. V lost 6 bases and J lost 4, with 10 bases in between. Per germline, CDR1 MNHNY and CDR2 SVGAGI (reference sequence). The CDR3 consists of 13 residues. The CDR3 here is CASSYSENQPQHF. In DNA, the CDR3 is TGTGCCAGCAGCTACAGCGAGAATCAGCCCCAGCATTTT.

This chain links TRBV18 with TRBJ1-1; the match to TRBD1 covers 9 bases. In germline, CDR1 is KGHSH, CDR2 LQKENI. V shed 6 bases and J 11 bases; nucleotides not matched to a gene: 13. The CDR3 is 14 residues long. CDR3 in DNA: TGTGCCAGCTCGGAGGGACAGGGAGAGGATTGGGCTTTCTTT. Translated: CASSEGQGEDWAFF. The variable domain in full, completed from reference TRBV18 and TRBJ1-1, reads NAGVMQNPRHLVRRRGQEARLRCSPMKGHSHVYWYRQLPEEGLKFMVYLQKENIIDESGMPKERFSAEFPKEGPSILRIQQVVRGDSAAYFCASSEGQGEDWAFFGQGTRLTVV.

The chain combines TRBV28 with TRBJ2-1, with 7 bases fitting TRBD2. J was trimmed by 4 bases and V by 6 bases; bases with no gene match: 12. The CDR3 is 16 amino acids. The germline V gene encodes CDR1 MDHEN and CDR2 SYDVKM. Here the CDR3 DNA reads TGTGCCAGCAGCTCCAGCGGGATAGTAGGTTACAATGAGCAGTTCTTC. It translates to CASSSSGIVGYNEQFF.

This clone was counted once. This rearrangement joins TRBV7-4 to TRBJ1-1; the D gene is possibly TRBD1 (5 bases). Germline CDR1 is SGHVT and CDR2 is SQSDAQ. The CDR3 covers 13 residues. V was cut by 7 bases and J by 2 bases, with 11 bases left in between. The CDR3, as DNA: TGTGCCAGCACCTCGACAGTTAACACTGAAGCTTTCTTT. Amino acid sequence: CASTSTVNTEAFF. The variable domain in full, completed from reference TRBV7-4 and TRBJ1-1, reads GAGVSQSPRYKVAKRGRDVALRCDSISGHVTLYWYRQTLGQGSEVLTYSQSDAQRDKSGRPSGRFSAERPERSVSTLKIQRTEQGDSAVYLCASTSTVNTEAFFGQGTRLTVV.